The entry below describes one T cell receptor beta chain. Its antigen is not known. The run of the v3.0 immunoSEQ assay was at survey level. The protocol was immunoSEQ multiplex PCR, while the TCRdb copy is restricted to in-frame clones and leaves out a portion. The table lists 25,000 to 35,000 clones, 80% to 90% of them singletons. Between the trimmed V and J ends, which lost 10 bases and 0 bases, there was a span of 10 bases. The germline gives CDR1 MNHNS, CDR2 SASEGT. CDR3 length: 14 amino acids. These data belong to a study of long-term antiretroviral therapy in people with HIV. Whole-study results and caveats: Information on adherence to ART, viral resistance or therapy changes was unavailable.

This sequence originates from a young man with HIV. Sequenced here: unsorted PBMCs, sampled 0.8 years before starting antiretroviral therapy. This chain joins TRBV6-1 and TRBJ2-6; D is unclear. The chain's CDR3 is CATPQPSGANVLTF. The CDR3 DNA is TGTGCCACTCCTCAACCCTCTGGGGCCAACGTCCTGACTTTC.